The 20 T cell receptor beta chains below all came from one sample that was sequenced in a study of blood T cell repertoires in COVID-19. Data came from immunoSEQ multiplex PCR; TCRdb stores just in-frame clones and leaves some out. The sample includes 200,000 to 250,000 clones, 87% of them seen just once. Material: PBMCs or T cells enriched from blood (not recorded which). All receptors come from a woman aged 25 to 45 with acute COVID-19.

This clone occurred once. The chain employs TRBV5-1 and TRBJ2-2; no clear D. The V gene's germline CDR1 is SGHRS and CDR2 YFSETQ. CDR3 size: 14 residues. V dropped 4 bases and J dropped 1 base, with 8 bases sitting between them. The CDR3 loop is CASSPTVNTGELFF. Written as DNA, the CDR3 is TGCGCCAGCAGCCCGACTGTGAACACCGGGGAGCTGTTTTTT.

This chain uses TRBV3-1 (or the pseudogene TRBV3-2) with TRBJ1-3, with a tentative D call TRBD1 (6 bases). The germline gives CDR1 LGHDT, CDR2 YNNKEL (reference sequence). Trimming took off 5 bases at V and 0 bases at J, with 11 bases between the two ends. The CDR3 sequence is 15 residues long. The CDR3 reads CASSIQGYSGNTIYF. The CDR3 bases are TGTGCCAGCAGCATACAGGGCTACTCTGGAAACACCATATATTTT.

The V and J genes are TRBV5-6 and TRBJ2-3, with D possibly being TRBD2 (6 bases). The CDR3 loop spans 15 amino acids. Looked up from germline, CDR1 is SGHDT and CDR2 is YYEEEE. V was clipped by 3 bases and J by 1 base, with 12 bases between them. The CDR3 protein is CASSSPGGGTDTQYF. In DNA, the CDR3 is TGTGCCAGCAGCTCCCCCGGGGGAGGCACAGATACGCAGTATTTT.

This chain joins TRBV4-3 and TRBJ1-1; D perhaps matches TRBD1 (5 bases). This CDR3 has 14 amino acids. V lost 3 bases and J 0 bases, leaving 8 bases between the germline ends. The V gene's germline CDR1 is LGHNA and CDR2 YSLEER. CDR3 loop: CASSHARVNTEAFF. CDR3 in DNA: TGCGCCAGCAGCCATGCCAGGGTGAACACTGAAGCTTTCTTT.

The J gene is TRBJ1-1, the V gene TRBV5-1, with TRBD1 matching over 8 bases. Looked up from germline, CDR1 is SGHRS and CDR2 is YFSETQ. There are 14 residues in the CDR3. V gave up 4 bases and J gave up 2 bases; unmatched junction bases: 4. The CDR3 is CASSAGQANTEAFF. Here the CDR3 DNA reads TGCGCCAGCAGCGCGGGACAGGCTAACACTGAAGCTTTCTTT.

With respect to this clone: The junction does not match germline at one end; this may be a read error. This sequence joins TRBV12-5 and TRBJ1-6; 8 nucleotides agree with TRBD1. CDR3 length equals 14 residues. Germline V gene lookup returns CDR1 LGHNT and CDR2 FRNRAP. DNA for the CDR3: TGTGCTAGTGGCAGGGACAGGTATAGTTCACCCCTCCACTTT. It specifies CASGRDRYSSPLHF.

This clone was detected only once. The V and J genes are TRBV7-8 and TRBJ1-6, with D possibly matching TRBD1 (5 bases). Germline V CDR1 and CDR2: SGHVS, FQNEAQ. Trimming removed 4 bases from V and 8 bases from J, with 12 bases in between. This CDR3 comprises 14 residues. The CDR3, as DNA: TGTGCCAGCAGCTCCAACTCCAGGGATTCACCCCTCCACTTT. Translated, it gives CASSSNSRDSPLHF.

This clone was found a few times. This chain joins TRBV7-9 and TRBJ1-1; 8 nucleotides align to TRBD1. CDR1 is SEHNR, CDR2 FQNEAQ, per germline (reference sequence). CDR3 length: 13 residues. V shed 11 bases and J 0 bases; nucleotides not matched to a gene: 5. The DNA for the CDR3 is TGTGCCGGGGCAGGGGGCCTGAACACTGAAGCTTTCTTT. It codes for CAGAGGLNTEAFF.

The chain uses TRBV27 and TRBJ2-7, with D possibly being TRBD1 (5 bases). This CDR3 has 16 amino acids. Looked up from germline, CDR1 is MNHEY and CDR2 is SMNVEV (reference sequence). Deletions cut 0 bases from V and 2 bases from J, with 14 bases between. The CDR3 loop is CASSLSLGRVTYEQYF. The CDR3 nucleotides read TGTGCCAGCAGTTTATCGTTGGGCAGGGTGACCTACGAGCAGTACTTC.

The rearrangement uses TRBV12-3 or TRBV12-4 and TRBJ2-5; D uncertain. This CDR3 has 12 amino acids. V dropped 2 bases and J dropped 2 bases, with 3 bases sitting between them. CDR3 sequence (DNA): TGTGCCAGCAGTTTACGGCAAGAGACCCAGTACTTC. Encoded protein: CASSLRQETQYF.

The chain employs TRBV24-1 and TRBJ1-5; 9 positions match TRBD1. Germline V gene data show CDR1 as KGHDR and CDR2 as SFDVKD. The length of the CDR3 is 17 residues. J gave up 6 bases and V 5 bases, and 13 bases lay outside the gene matches. CDR3 in DNA: TGTGCCACCAGTGCCATCACCGGGACAGGGAGAGGTCAGCCCCAGCATTTT. It yields the protein CATSAITGTGRGQPQHF.

The V gene is TRBV6-6, the J gene TRBJ2-1, with TRBD2 identical over 13 bases. Germline lookup yields CDR1 MNHNY and CDR2 SVGAGI (reference sequence). The CDR3 totals 15 residues. V was clipped by 4 bases and J by 6 bases; unmatched bases: 3. In nucleotides, the CDR3 is TGTGCCAGCAGTTTACTAGCGGGGGGGTCCAATGAGCAGTTCTTC. It encodes CASSLLAGGSNEQFF.

This clone was detected a few times. This chain connects TRBV14 to TRBJ1-4, with TRBD1 as a possible D gene (5 bases). The germline V gene encodes CDR1 SGHDN and CDR2 FVKESK. The CDR3 extends over 15 amino acids. Deletions cut 0 bases from V and 8 bases from J, with 13 bases between. In DNA, the CDR3 is TGTGCCAGCAGCCAAGAGTACGGCGGGGGGGAAAAACTGTTTTTT. This gives the protein CASSQEYGGGEKLFF.

The chain is built from TRBV5-5 and TRBJ1-2; D is ambiguous. This CDR3 has 13 residues. V lost 0 bases, J lost 2 bases, and 5 bases lay in between. The germline V gene has CDR1 SGHKS and CDR2 YYEKEE (reference sequence). The CDR3 DNA reads TGTGCCAGCAGCTTGGGAGTAAACTATGGCTACACCTTC. Its translation: CASSLGVNYGYTF.

V gene TRBV27 combines with J gene TRBJ1-6; D is perhaps TRBD1 (6 bases). V shed 5 bases and J shed 14 bases, with 10 bases lying between them. The V gene's germline CDR1 is MNHEY and CDR2 SMNVEV (reference sequence). This CDR3 comprises 11 residues. Here the CDR3 reads CASSRGTTLHF. The CDR3 DNA reads as TGTGCCAGCAGTAGGGGGACGACCCTCCACTTT.

J is TRBJ2-1 and V is TRBV5-1; 7 bases align to TRBD2. The V gene end was trimmed by 4 bases and the J gene end by 7 bases; junction bases not matched to a gene: 8. The CDR3 contains 14 residues. Per the germline V gene, CDR1 is SGHRS and CDR2 is YFSETQ. CDR3 DNA: TGCGCCAGCAGCCTCGGGGGGAGGGAAAATGAGCAGTTCTTC. Protein sequence: CASSLGGRENEQFF.

The gene calls are TRBV4-3 and TRBJ1-3, with unresolved D. V shed 4 bases and J shed 4 bases, with 17 bases lying between them. The CDR3 totals 16 residues. Germline lookup yields CDR1 LGHNA and CDR2 YSLEER. CDR3 coding DNA: TGCGCCAGCAGCCCAGGCCGGGATGGGCGCGGAAACACCATATATTTT. Its translation is CASSPGRDGRGNTIYF.

This clone occurred a few times. J is TRBJ1-1 and V is TRBV18; 7 nucleotides agree with TRBD1. Germline CDR1 KGHSH, CDR2 LQKENI. The CDR3 totals 15 residues. Trimming removed 0 bases from V and 2 bases from J; junction bases left unmatched: 3. This CDR3 reads CASSPPGQTNTEAFF. CDR3 DNA sequence: TGTGCCAGCTCACCACCGGGACAGACCAACACTGAAGCTTTCTTT.

The V and J genes are TRBV29-1 and TRBJ1-4; D is ambiguous. Germline CDR1 reads SQVTM; CDR2 reads ANQGSEA. The CDR3 has 11 amino acids. Trimming removed 4 bases from V and 8 bases from J, with 8 bases in between. CDR3 DNA: TGCAGCGTTGGGGAGGGAGAAAAACTGTTTTTT. It translates to CSVGEGEKLFF.

This chain uses TRBV5-6 with TRBJ2-1; 13 bases match TRBD2. The CDR3 sequence is 18 residues long. Germline CDR1 and CDR2: SGHDT and YYEEEE. Unmatched junction bases numbered 7, after V lost 4 bases and J lost 0 bases. The CDR3 nucleotides read TGTGCCAGCAGCCCGGGACTAGCGGGGCAGAGCTCCTACAATGAGCAGTTCTTC. It translates to CASSPGLAGQSSYNEQFF.